This TCR beta chain was recorded in a study of blood T cell repertoires in COVID-19. Whole-study context: PBMCs, B-cell-depleted T cells, or T cells provided the cDNA or gDNA that made up the material.

Clones were read by immunoSEQ multiplex PCR, and TCRdb kept only the in-frame ones, dropping some. The sample consists of over 150,000 clones, more than 80% of them appearing once. In germline, CDR1 is LNHDA, CDR2 SQIVND (reference sequence). CDR3 length: 11 residues. Membership in each cohort depended on participant-reported clinical history. Recovered Cohort 3 donors showed two negative PCRs, clearance, or symptom resolution. On this clone: A read error may account for a junction end that differs from germline.

The TCR comes from a man between 40 and 49 years old who had recovered from COVID-19. V usage is TRBV19 and J usage is TRBJ2-5; no reliable D call. What was sequenced was PBMCs or T cells enriched from blood (not recorded which). DNA of the CDR3: TGTGCCAGTAGTAACCAGGAGACCCAGTACTTC. The encoded protein is CASSNQETQYF.